These T cell receptor beta chains were read from a single sample in a study of shared clonotypes between healthy human individuals. The repertoire was sequenced with immunoSEQ multiplex PCR; TCRdb's copy has only in-frame clones and lacks some. Among 1.6 million or so clones listed, around 98.5% were seen once. Sample: naive CD4+ T cells sorted from blood. These receptors all stem from a man younger than 45 in good health. The conserved cysteine and the conserved F or W are not part of the CDR3 here. D genes are given only for firm matches.

CDR3 protein: AWSLAWGQRPNQPQH; J gene: TRBJ1-5; D gene: -; CDR3 length: 15; V gene: TRBV30
CDR3 protein: ASSYAGADTIY; J gene: TRBJ1-3; D gene: -; CDR3 length: 11; V gene: TRBV6-6
CDR3 protein: ASSQNRGSETQY; J gene: TRBJ2-5; D gene: TRBD1; CDR3 length: 12; V gene: TRBV4-1
CDR3 protein: ASSLDGTGGNEQY; J gene: TRBJ2-7; D gene: TRBD1; CDR3 length: 13; V gene: TRBV5-8
CDR3 protein: ASSLTTETTAKNIQY; J gene: TRBJ2-4; D gene: -; CDR3 length: 15; V gene: TRBV7-6
CDR3 protein: ASSLVSGDGNQPQH; J gene: TRBJ1-5; D gene: -; CDR3 length: 14; V gene: TRBV5-6
CDR3 protein: ASSLPGGSDGYT; J gene: TRBJ1-2; D gene: TRBD1; CDR3 length: 12; V gene: TRBV5-1
CDR3 protein: ASSPSFQETQY; J gene: TRBJ2-5; D gene: -; CDR3 length: 11; V gene: TRBV27
CDR3 protein: ASSLGGLAGFSSETQY; J gene: TRBJ2-5; D gene: TRBD2; CDR3 length: 16; V gene: TRBV5-1
CDR3 protein: ASSSRTSGSSYEQY; J gene: TRBJ2-7; D gene: TRBD2; CDR3 length: 14; V gene: TRBV19
CDR3 protein: ASSLYPRRDREKLF; J gene: TRBJ1-4; D gene: -; CDR3 length: 14; V gene: TRBV7-3